This T cell receptor (beta chain) was profiled in a study of cytomegalovirus exposure and HLA in healthy donors. General study results and limits: The classifier reportedly diagnosed cytomegalovirus status with high specificity and sensitivity.

Measured with immunoSEQ multiplex PCR; TCRdb has only the in-frame clones, and not every one. The table has roughly 330,000 clones, 87% seen once. Details on this clone: Its antigen is undetermined.

Germline CDR1 reads LGHNA; CDR2 reads YSLEER. V shed 0 bases and J 6 bases; nucleotides not matched to a gene: 11. The CDR3 consists of 16 residues. The chain employs TRBV4-3 and TRBJ2-7, with 7 bases matching TRBD2. This clonotype originated in a young woman in good health and CMV-seropositive. Sequencing used PBMCs. The CDR3 coding sequence is TGCGCCAGCAGCCAAGATGAAGGACTAGGGCCTGGCGAGCAGTACTTC. The encoded protein is CASSQDEGLGPGEQYF.